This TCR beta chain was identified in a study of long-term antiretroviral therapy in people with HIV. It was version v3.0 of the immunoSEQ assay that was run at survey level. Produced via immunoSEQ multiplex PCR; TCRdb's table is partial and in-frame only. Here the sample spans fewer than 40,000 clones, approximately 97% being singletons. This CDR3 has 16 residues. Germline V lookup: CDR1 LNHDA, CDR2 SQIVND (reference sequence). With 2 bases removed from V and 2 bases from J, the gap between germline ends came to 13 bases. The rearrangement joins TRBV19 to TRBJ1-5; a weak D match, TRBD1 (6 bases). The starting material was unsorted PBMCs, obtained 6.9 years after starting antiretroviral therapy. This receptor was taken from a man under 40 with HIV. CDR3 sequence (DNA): TGTGCCAGTAGTATATGGCAGGGGTTAGGCAATCAGCCCCAGCATTTT. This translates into CASSIWQGLGNQPQHF. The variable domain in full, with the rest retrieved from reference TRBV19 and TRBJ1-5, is DGGITQSPKYLFRKEGQNVTLSCEQNLNHDAMYWYRQDPGQGLRLIYYSQIVNDFQKGDIAEGYSVSREKKESFPLTVTSAQKNPTAFYLCASSIWQGLGNQPQHFGDGTRLSIL.